Listed here are 15 T cell receptor beta chains from one sample, sequenced in a study of CXCR3-negative and CXCR3-positive naive CD8 T cells. TRB cDNA was prepared as libraries by UMI-labeled 5' RACE. Reprocessing the 5' RACE reads, TCRdb reports a single entry for every CDR3 protein and omits DNA. The sample holds over 100,000 distinct CDR3 sequences. Material for sequencing was naive CXCR3- CD8+ T cells from blood. The subset was: CD45RO-CCR7+CD27+CD95- naive CD8+ T cells lacking CXCR3 (TNR3-). Receptor source: a human donor in good health. Some clones in this sample may be carry-over from other donors' samples.

V gene TRBV12-3 or TRBV12-4 combines with J gene TRBJ1-5. The CDR3 has 18 amino acids. CDR3 amino acids: CASSSTPWTDNSNQPQHF.

This rearrangement joins TRBV29-1 to TRBJ2-1. Germline-derived CDR1 and CDR2 are SQVTM and ANQGSEA. CDR3 length: 11 residues. The CDR3: CSSSDYNEQFF.

The chain recombines TRBV6-2 or TRBV6-3 with TRBJ2-7; TCRdb indicates TRBD2, and absent DNA this call remains unverified. The germline V gene encodes CDR1 MNHEY and CDR2 SVGEGT. The CDR3 is 14 residues long. The CDR3 here is CASSTGTSFHEQYF.

The genes are TRBV15 and TRBJ2-7. Germline V CDR1 and CDR2: LNHNV, YYDKDF (reference sequence). The CDR3 is 15 amino acids. The CDR3 region is CATSRDRASSYEQYF.

The V call is TRBV29-1, the J call TRBJ2-5; there is no DNA to check the TCRdb D call of TRBD1. The CDR3 spans 14 residues. Germline assignment: CDR1 SQVTM and CDR2 ANQGSEA. CDR3 protein: CSVERQGEQETQYF.

The V call is TRBV12-3 or TRBV12-4, the J call TRBJ2-5; checking the TCRdb D call of TRBD2 is not possible without DNA. The CDR3 has 18 amino acids. CDR3 loop: CASSTRLAGGPGQETQYF.

This sequence joins TRBV3-1 and TRBJ1-3. The germline gives CDR1 LGHDT, CDR2 YNNKEL (reference sequence). The CDR3 totals 15 residues. The CDR3 protein is CASSQDYGAGNTIYF.

The chain carries TRBV3-1 and TRBJ2-2; no DNA is available, so the TRBD1 call from TCRdb remains unchecked. This CDR3 region has 17 residues. Germline values: CDR1 LGHDT, CDR2 YNNKEL (reference sequence). The CDR3 sequence is CASSLSWTGANTGELFF.

The rearrangement joins TRBV7-3 to TRBJ1-1; TCRdb's D call of TRBD1 is untestable without DNA. The CDR3 is 17 residues long. The germline V gene has CDR1 SGHTA and CDR2 FQGTGA. The CDR3 sequence: CASSPGQGAVGNTEAFF. The full variable domain, in which reference TRBV7-3 and TRBJ1-1 provide the parts outside the CDR3, is GAGVSQTPSNKVTEKGKYVELRCDPISGHTALYWYRQSLGQGPEFLIYFQGTGAADDSGLPNDRFFAVRPEGSVSTLKIQRTERGDSAVYLCASSPGQGAVGNTEAFFGQGTRLTVV.

The V call is TRBV27, the J call TRBJ1-2; the TCRdb D gene call, TRBD1, has no DNA to confirm it. The CDR3 totals 14 residues. CDR1 and CDR2 (germline): MNHEY, SMNVEV (reference sequence). CDR3 amino acids: CASRTGGGGYGYTF.

J is TRBJ2-5 and V is TRBV4-1; the D call from TCRdb, TRBD2, cannot be confirmed without DNA. CDR1 MGHRA and CDR2 YSYEKL come from the germline V gene. The CDR3 loop spans 15 amino acids. The CDR3: CASSQVALAQETQYF.

The chain joins TRBV5-1 to TRBJ2-2; the TRBD2 assignment by TCRdb is unverifiable without DNA. Germline CDR1 and CDR2: SGHRS and YFSETQ. This CDR3 has 14 amino acids. CDR3 amino acids: CASRRVAGAGELFF.

V usage is TRBV28 and J usage is TRBJ2-1; without DNA, the TCRdb call of TRBD2 cannot be checked. Germline CDR1 MDHEN, CDR2 SYDVKM. CDR3 length equals 18 residues. The CDR3 reads CASSFPTSGIKDDNEQFF.

This chain links TRBV29-1 with TRBJ1-5; checking the TCRdb D call of TRBD1 is not possible without DNA. This CDR3 comprises 14 residues. Germline CDR1 and CDR2: SQVTM and ANQGSEA. The CDR3 protein is CSVRRGGAGQPQHF.

The rearrangement links TRBV6-5 to TRBJ2-7; the TRBD1 assignment by TCRdb is unverifiable without DNA. CDR1 is MNHEY, CDR2 SVGAGI, per germline. CDR3 size: 14 residues. CDR3 region: CASSSGTDIYEQYF.